Listed here are 30 T cell receptor beta chains from one sample, sequenced in a study of T cells in Graves' hyperthyroidism and ophthalmopathy. Amplification of TCR beta CDR3 regions was performed using RNA transcripts as template. Primed by the HTBI set, a first-round RT-PCR was run on the TCR CDR3. MiXCR was run by TCRdb on the multiplex PCR reads, yielding one entry per CDR3 protein. This sample carries about 710,000 distinct CDR3 sequences, around 17% of them seen once, and the ten largest clones take approximately 8.4%. Material: blood. The receptors were sampled from a man between 18 and 35 years old with Graves' hyperthyroidism.

Many counts were recorded for this clonotype. The chain combines TRBV11-2 with TRBJ2-5; 7 bases align to TRBD2. After removal of 4 bases from V and 5 bases from J, the junction contained 7 bases not matched to a gene. From germline, CDR1 is SGHAT and CDR2 FQNNGV. This CDR3 spans 14 amino acids. The CDR3 loop reads CASSSRLASETQYF. Here the CDR3 DNA reads TGTGCCAGCAGCTCCAGACTAGCATCCGAGACCCAGTACTTC.

The chain is built from TRBV28 and TRBJ2-7; TRBD2 agrees at 9 bases. CDR3 length: 14 amino acids. Germline V gives CDR1 MDHEN, CDR2 SYDVKM. V trimming: 8 bases; J trimming: 0 bases; junction bases outside the gene matches: 5. CDR3 DNA sequence: TGTGCCAGCCATTTTAGCGGGAGCTCCTACGAGCAGTACTTC. Its protein product is CASHFSGSSYEQYF.

This clonotype occurred a few times. This chain links TRBV14 with TRBJ2-5, with TRBD1 matching over 9 bases. Germline assignment: CDR1 SGHDN and CDR2 FVKESK. This CDR3 contains 14 residues. J lost 4 bases, V lost 2 bases, and 2 bases had no gene match. CDR3 DNA: TGTGCCAGCAGCCAACCGGACAGGGGAGAGACCCAGTACTTC. Its protein product is CASSQPDRGETQYF.

The genes are TRBV7-2 and TRBJ2-7; D not resolved. Per germline, CDR1 SGHTA and CDR2 FQGNSA. Trimming shortened V by 5 bases and J by 3 bases, and 17 bases separated the two germline ends. The CDR3 spans 15 residues. The CDR3 here is CASSPVAVPYYEQYF. The CDR3 DNA reads as TGTGCCAGCAGCCCAGTAGCCGTCCCTTACTACGAGCAGTACTTC. The entire variable domain, with the rest obtained from reference TRBV7-2 and TRBJ2-7, is as follows: GAGVSQSPSNKVTEKGKDVELRCDPISGHTALYWYRQSLGQGLEFLIYFQGNSAPDKSGLPSDRFSAERTGGSVSTLTIQRTQQEDSAVYLCASSPVAVPYYEQYFGPGTRLTVT.

This clonotype was counted only a few times. The chain carries TRBV12-3 or TRBV12-4 and TRBJ2-3; D tentatively reads TRBD1 or TRBD2 (5 bases each). The CDR3 sequence is 12 residues long. V was clipped by 3 bases and J by 12 bases, with 13 bases between them. The CDR3 loop is CASSFGRDPQYF. DNA for the CDR3: TGTGCCAGCAGTTTTGGCCGGGACCCCCAGTATTTT.

This clonotype was recorded many times. The chain uses TRBV28 and TRBJ2-7; 9 bases align to TRBD1. Germline trimming cut 5 bases from V and 2 bases from J; bases unmatched to any gene: 10. CDR1 and CDR2 (germline): MDHEN, SYDVKM. The CDR3 contains 16 residues. The CDR3 is CASSGVLDRGTYEQYF. The CDR3 DNA follows: TGTGCCAGCAGTGGGGTGTTGGACAGGGGCACCTACGAGCAGTACTTC.

The table lists this clonotype with many counts. This chain joins TRBV28 and TRBJ1-4; D possibly corresponds to TRBD1 (5 bases). This CDR3 contains 12 residues. In germline, CDR1 is MDHEN, CDR2 SYDVKM. The ends were cut back, 7 bases at V and 5 bases at J, with 8 bases in the middle. CDR3 DNA: TGTGCCAGCACCAGGGACAATGAAAAACTGTTTTTT. Translated, it gives CASTRDNEKLFF.

This clonotype was detected a few times. The CDR3 sequence: CASSSRTSGRADEQFF. Here the CDR3 DNA reads TGTGCCAGTAGTTCACGGACTAGCGGGAGGGCCGATGAGCAGTTCTTC. The chain has TRBV19 and TRBJ2-1; 15 nucleotides line up with TRBD2. J lost 8 bases, V lost 5 bases, and 7 bases had no gene match. CDR1 and CDR2 from the germline V gene are LNHDA and SQIVND (reference sequence). The CDR3 totals 16 residues.

This clonotype has a count of ten or more. The chain employs TRBV7-9 and TRBJ1-1, with 8 bases identical to TRBD1. The trim removed 3 bases at V and 5 bases at J, leaving 8 bases unmatched. CDR1 SEHNR and CDR2 FQNEAQ come from the germline V gene (reference sequence). The CDR3 length is 15 residues. The CDR3 spells CASSFDQGAGTEAFF. The DNA for the CDR3 is TGTGCCAGCAGCTTCGATCAGGGGGCCGGGACTGAAGCTTTCTTT.

Notes on this clonotype: This may arise from a read error, as a much more abundant clone is one base away. The CDR3 nucleotides are TGTGCCAGCAGCCGCGGGACTAGCGGGAGCTCCGGGGAGCTGTTTTTT. Amino acids: CASSRGTSGSSGELFF. The chain uses TRBV7-9 and TRBJ2-2, with 14 bases fitting TRBD2. Germline trimming cut 5 bases from V and 6 bases from J; bases unmatched to any gene: 5. The CDR3 is made up of 16 amino acids. Per the germline V gene, CDR1 is SEHNR and CDR2 is FQNEAQ (reference sequence).

In regard to this clonotype: A much larger clone lies one base from this, so it may be a read error. The chain links TRBV28 to TRBJ1-6; perhaps TRBD1 as D (5 bases). The germline CDR1 and CDR2 sequences are MDHEN and SYDVKM. The V end lost 8 bases, the J end lost 14 bases, and 19 bases lay between the germline ends. The length of the CDR3 is 13 residues. The CDR3 DNA is TGTGCCAGCGGTACGGGGGTACGATCCACCCTCCACTTT. It encodes CASGTGVRSTLHF.

The gene calls are TRBV5-5 and TRBJ2-2, with a tentative D call TRBD1 (6 bases). The CDR3 is 15 amino acids. Per germline, CDR1 SGHKS and CDR2 YYEKEE (reference sequence). Trimming stripped 2 bases from V and 3 bases from J, with 11 bases between. CDR3 bases: TGTGCCAGCAGCTTAAGGGACATTTACACCGGGGAGCTGTTTTTT. Translated: CASSLRDIYTGELFF.

The chain combines TRBV3-1 with TRBJ1-4; 7 nucleotides align to TRBD1. The CDR3 covers 15 residues. Germline lookup yields CDR1 LGHDT and CDR2 YNNKEL (reference sequence). The V gene end was trimmed by 3 bases and the J gene end by 3 bases; junction bases not matched to a gene: 4. The CDR3 loop is CASSQGTAPNEKLFF. In DNA form, the CDR3 reads TGTGCCAGCAGCCAGGGGACAGCACCTAATGAAAAACTGTTTTTT.

There are many counts of this clonotype. In nucleotides, the CDR3 is TGTGCCAGCAGAGTAGGGAACGGGGCCTCCTACGAGCAGTACTTC. It specifies CASRVGNGASYEQYF. The V call is TRBV6-1, the J call TRBJ2-7; D is tentatively TRBD1 or TRBD2 (5 bases each). The CDR3 runs 15 residues. The V and J ends lost 6 bases and 0 bases respectively, with 15 bases between them. Germline assignment: CDR1 MNHNS and CDR2 SASEGT.

The sample holds many counts of this clonotype. The CDR3 sequence: CASSLGRTGGTDTQYF. CDR3 nucleotide sequence: TGTGCCAGCAGTTTGGGGCGTACAGGGGGCACAGATACGCAGTATTTT. The chain links TRBV28 to TRBJ2-3; TRBD1 matches at 7 bases. Germline V gives CDR1 MDHEN, CDR2 SYDVKM. The junction had 7 bases not matched to a gene; V was cut back by 3 bases and J by 1 base. The CDR3 totals 16 residues.

This clonotype was recorded many times. The chain is built from TRBV7-9 and TRBJ2-7; 9 bases fit TRBD1. V lost 9 bases and J lost 7; bases outside the gene matches: 10. CDR3 length: 13 amino acids. CDR1 and CDR2 from the germline V gene are SEHNR and FQNEAQ (reference sequence). The CDR3 DNA reads TGTGCCAGTGGGACAGGGAATTTGGGTGAGCAGTACTTC. Translated, it gives CASGTGNLGEQYF.

V gene TRBV4-1 combines with J gene TRBJ2-1; D unclear. The germline V gene has CDR1 MGHRA and CDR2 YSYEKL. V was clipped by 0 bases and J by 6 bases, with 15 bases between them. The CDR3 length is 16 residues. The CDR3 DNA reads as TGCGCCAGCAGCCAAGACCCCTCGCGCGCCTCCAATGAGCAGTTCTTC. Protein: CASSQDPSRASNEQFF.

CDR3 loop: CASSATSGEYNEQFF. The DNA of the CDR3 is TGTGCCAGCAGCGCGACTAGCGGGGAATACAATGAGCAGTTCTTC. V is TRBV9 and J is TRBJ2-1, with TRBD2 matching over 11 bases. The ends lost 3 bases at V and 4 bases at J; junction bases unmatched: 3. Germline V gene sequence: CDR1 SGDLS, CDR2 YYNGEE. CDR3 length: 15 amino acids.

This clonotype occurred a few times. This chain links TRBV29-1 with TRBJ2-7; the D gene is possibly TRBD1 (6 bases). V was cut by 8 bases and J by 3 bases, with 14 bases left in between. The CDR3 contains 12 residues. Per germline, CDR1 SQVTM and CDR2 ANQGSEA. CDR3 sequence: CSPQGPGYEQYF. CDR3 nucleotide sequence: TGCAGCCCCCAGGGGCCCGGCTACGAGCAGTACTTC.

This clonotype was recorded a few times. V usage is TRBV6-2 or TRBV6-3 and J usage is TRBJ2-1, with TRBD2 matching over 7 bases. The CDR3 runs 17 residues. Looked up from germline, CDR1 is MNHEY and CDR2 is SVGEGT. The V segment lost 4 bases and the J segment 0 bases; nucleotides outside the gene matches: 9. CDR3 residues: CASSSTTSVSSYNEQFF. The CDR3 DNA reads as TGTGCCAGCAGTTCCACCACTAGCGTCAGCTCCTACAATGAGCAGTTCTTC.

The chain has TRBV5-6 and TRBJ2-3; TRBD2 aligns across 7 bases. The CDR3 covers 18 residues. Looked up from germline, CDR1 is SGHDT and CDR2 is YYEEEE. The V and J ends lost 0 bases and 5 bases, in that order; junction bases with no gene match: 15. This CDR3 reads CASSLVGRERDSLDTQYF. The CDR3 DNA follows: TGTGCCAGCAGCTTGGTTGGAAGGGAGCGGGATTCCTTAGATACGCAGTATTTT.

In its sample, this clonotype was seen many times. CDR3 sequence: CASSLIGQGAFNEQYF. In DNA form, the CDR3 reads TGTGCCAGCAGTTTAATAGGACAGGGGGCCTTTAACGAGCAGTACTTC. The V gene is TRBV28, the J gene TRBJ2-7; TRBD1 aligns across 11 bases. V was pared by 2 bases and J by 5 bases, with 8 bases of the junction left unmatched. CDR1 is MDHEN, CDR2 SYDVKM, per germline. This CDR3 is built from 16 residues.

The J gene is TRBJ1-6, the V gene TRBV6-1; D is unclear. The germline V gene encodes CDR1 MNHNS and CDR2 SASEGT. V was pared by 1 base and J by 3 bases, with 7 bases between. The CDR3 extends over 15 amino acids. The CDR3 spells CASSEVDGYNSPLHF. The CDR3 DNA sequence: TGTGCCAGCAGTGAAGTGGACGGCTATAATTCACCCCTCCACTTT.

The CDR3 nucleotides read TGTGCCATCAGTGACCCCGGGACCGCTGGAAACACCATATATTTT. Translation: CAISDPGTAGNTIYF. This chain links TRBV10-3 with TRBJ1-3; maybe TRBD1 (5 bases). Germline-derived CDR1 and CDR2 are ENHRY and SYGVKD. Between the trimmed V and J ends, which lost 3 bases and 2 bases, there was a span of 11 bases. The CDR3 totals 15 residues.

For this clonotype: Just one base apart from a much larger clone, this may be a read error. The chain couples TRBV28 to TRBJ1-2, with D perhaps TRBD1 (5 bases). V was clipped by 6 bases and J by 4 bases, with 12 bases between them. CDR3 length: 13 amino acids. CDR1 is MDHEN and CDR2 is SYDVKM in the germline V gene. The CDR3 spells CASRGLYPYGYTF. The CDR3 bases are TGTGCCAGCAGGGGACTATACCCCTATGGCTACACCTTC.

The genes are TRBV20-1 and TRBJ2-2; 8 positions agree with TRBD1. The CDR3 totals 15 residues. The germline V gene encodes CDR1 DFQATT and CDR2 SNEGSKA (reference sequence). The J segment lost 9 bases and the V segment lost 0 bases, leaving 9 bases of the junction unmatched. The CDR3 nucleotides read TGCAGTGCTAGAGATCGTACAGGGGGAAACCGGGAGCTGTTTTTT. Its protein product is CSARDRTGGNRELFF.

Regarding this clonotype: A read error is possible here, since a much larger clone lies one base away. The V and J genes are TRBV2 and TRBJ2-3; D remains ambiguous. In germline, CDR1 is SNHLY, CDR2 FYNNEI. The CDR3 has 12 amino acids. CDR3 in amino acids: CANSEALDTQYF. CDR3 coding DNA: TGTGCCAACAGTGAAGCGTTAGATACGCAGTATTTT.

Notes on this clonotype: Being one base from a much bigger clone, this may be a read error. The chain has TRBV27 and TRBJ2-3; tentative D call: TRBD1 (7 bases). The germline gives CDR1 MNHEY, CDR2 SMNVEV (reference sequence). The CDR3 is 16 amino acids. DNA of the CDR3: TGTGCCGGCAGGGGGGAAGGGGGGCCTAGCACAGATACGCAGTATTTT. It encodes CAGRGEGGPSTDTQYF.

This clonotype was seen ten or more times. This rearrangement joins TRBV28 to TRBJ1-1, with 7 bases aligning to TRBD1. Germline V gene lookup returns CDR1 MDHEN and CDR2 SYDVKM. V shed 1 base, J shed 2 bases, and the junction held 4 bases outside the gene matches. CDR3 length equals 15 residues. CDR3 sequence: CASSLFGTDNTEAFF. The CDR3 DNA is TGTGCCAGCAGTTTATTTGGGACAGATAACACTGAAGCTTTCTTT.

This clonotype was observed a handful of times. The chain couples TRBV28 to TRBJ2-1; maybe TRBD2 (6 bases). Trimming took off 5 bases at V and 8 bases at J, with 13 bases between the two ends. This CDR3 is built from 13 residues. Germline loops: CDR1 MDHEN, CDR2 SYDVKM. CDR3 DNA sequence: TGTGCCAGCAGTCAGGGACTTAGGGATGAGCAGTTCTTC. Its protein is CASSQGLRDEQFF.